These 22 T cell receptor beta chains originate from one sample sequenced in a study of blood T cell repertoires in COVID-19. The repertoire was sequenced with immunoSEQ multiplex PCR; TCRdb's copy has only in-frame clones and lacks some. In the table there are some 180,000 clones, roughly four fifths of which are singletons. Sequencing was done on a sample of peripheral blood. These receptors all come from a woman aged 80 or over with COVID-19, enrolled during active disease.

This sequence joins TRBV7-2 and TRBJ1-3, with D possibly matching TRBD1 (6 bases). The CDR3 loop spans 17 amino acids. CDR1 and CDR2 (germline): SGHTA, FQGNSA. Trimming pared 5 bases from V and 0 bases from J, leaving 17 bases between. In nucleotides, the CDR3 is TGTGCCAGCAGCCTTTTTCCCCGGGACACCTCTGGAAACACCATATATTTT. This gives the protein CASSLFPRDTSGNTIYF. Full variable domain (missing parts from reference TRBV7-2 and TRBJ1-3): GAGVSQSPSNKVTEKGKDVELRCDPISGHTALYWYRQSLGQGLEFLIYFQGNSAPDKSGLPSDRFSAERTGGSVSTLTIQRTQQEDSAVYLCASSLFPRDTSGNTIYFGEGSWLTVV.

The chain has TRBV10-3 and TRBJ1-2; TRBD1 aligns across 7 bases. V was pared by 6 bases and J by 0 bases, with 4 bases of the junction left unmatched. Germline CDR1 ENHRY, CDR2 SYGVKD. This CDR3 contains 14 residues. Here the CDR3 reads CAISRDSSNYGYTF. In nucleotides, the CDR3 is TGTGCCATCAGCCGGGACAGTTCTAACTATGGCTACACCTTC.

This rearrangement joins TRBV7-2 to TRBJ2-5; TRBD1 is a possible D gene (5 bases). CDR1 is SGHTA and CDR2 is FQGNSA in the germline V gene. CDR3 length: 15 amino acids. V lost 1 base, J lost 8 bases, and 17 bases lay in between. In DNA, the CDR3 is TGTGCCAGCAGCTTAGAAGGACATATTGAGCTCACCCAGTACTTC. It yields the protein CASSLEGHIELTQYF.

V is TRBV5-4 and J is TRBJ2-7, with D perhaps matching TRBD1 (6 bases). Germline CDR1 SGHNT, CDR2 YYREEE (reference sequence). This CDR3 region has 15 residues. The V and J ends lost 4 bases and 7 bases respectively, with 21 bases between them. The CDR3 loop is CASSVDTGPITEQYF. DNA for the CDR3: TGTGCCAGCAGCGTGGACACAGGGCCCATAACGGAGCAGTACTTC.

This clone was seen more than once but under ten times. The chain is built from TRBV7-9 and TRBJ1-5, with 8 nucleotides matching TRBD1. This CDR3 spans 13 amino acids. V gave up 5 bases and J gave up 6 bases; unmatched junction bases: 3. CDR1 is SEHNR and CDR2 is FQNEAQ in the germline V gene (reference sequence). This CDR3 reads CASSPDRGQPQHF. CDR3 in DNA: TGTGCCAGCAGCCCTGACAGGGGTCAGCCCCAGCATTTT.

This chain connects TRBV5-8 to TRBJ1-1; D unclear. In germline, CDR1 is SGHTS, CDR2 YDEGEE. Trimming pared 1 base from V and 8 bases from J, leaving 9 bases between. The CDR3 runs to 12 residues. The CDR3: CASSLLRREAFF. For the CDR3, the DNA is TGTGCCAGCAGCTTGCTTCGCAGAGAAGCTTTCTTT.

The rearrangement joins TRBV27 to TRBJ1-1; no clear D gene. Germline V CDR1 and CDR2: MNHEY, SMNVEV (reference sequence). V was clipped by 4 bases and J by 1 base, with 13 bases between them. The CDR3 has 15 amino acids. In DNA, the CDR3 is TGTGCCAGCAGTTCCCTGCGGCAAACGAACACTGAAGCTTTCTTT. This sequence encodes CASSSLRQTNTEAFF.

This clone was counted a single time. This chain uses TRBV24-1 with TRBJ2-5; 11 nucleotides match TRBD2. The CDR3 length is 16 residues. V shed 1 base and J 5 bases; nucleotides not matched to a gene: 5. CDR1 and CDR2 from the germline V gene are KGHDR and SFDVKD. The CDR3 DNA follows: TGTGCCACCAGTGATTTCGCTAGCGGGAGGTATGAGACCCAGTACTTC. Translation gives CATSDFASGRYETQYF.

The chain combines TRBV3-1 (or the pseudogene TRBV3-2) with TRBJ2-7; TRBD1 is a possible D gene (9 bases). CDR1 LGHDT and CDR2 YNNKEL come from the germline V gene (reference sequence). This CDR3 is built from 12 residues. V shed 8 bases and J shed 12 bases, with 20 bases lying between them. CDR3 protein: CASCRAGDRVYF. CDR3 DNA sequence: TGTGCCAGCTGCCGAGCGGGGGACAGGGTGTACTTC.

The chain is built from TRBV29-1 and TRBJ2-2; 11 bases agree with TRBD2. The V and J ends lost 5 bases and 1 base, in that order; junction bases with no gene match: 3. Germline CDR1 SQVTM, CDR2 ANQGSEA. This CDR3 is built from 15 residues. The DNA for the CDR3 is TGCAGCGTTTTTGGGACTAGCGGGAACACCGGGGAGCTGTTTTTT. It translates to CSVFGTSGNTGELFF.

The chain uses TRBV18 and TRBJ1-2, with D possibly matching TRBD1 (5 bases). The V and J ends lost 6 bases and 8 bases respectively, with 16 bases between them. The CDR3 extends over 13 amino acids. Germline lookup yields CDR1 KGHSH and CDR2 LQKENI. In DNA form, the CDR3 reads TGTGCCAGCTCGCTTCCCGGGGGGAAAGGCTACACCTTC. It translates to CASSLPGGKGYTF.

The V call is TRBV5-4, the J call TRBJ1-1, with TRBD1 matching over 9 bases. The CDR3 contains 15 residues. The germline V gene has CDR1 SGHNT and CDR2 YYREEE (reference sequence). Trimming took 2 bases from V and 3 from J; bases not matched to a gene: 5. This chain's CDR3 is CASSLQGALDTEAFF. The CDR3 region has the DNA TGTGCCAGCAGCTTACAGGGGGCGCTGGACACTGAAGCTTTCTTT. The whole variable domain, filled in from reference TRBV5-4 and TRBJ1-1, reads ETGVTQSPTHLIKTRGQQVTLRCSSQSGHNTVSWYQQALGQGPQFIFQYYREEENGRGNFPPRFSGLQFPNYSSELNVNALELDDSALYLCASSLQGALDTEAFFGQGTRLTVV.

This chain connects TRBV30 to TRBJ1-6; TRBD1 agrees at 9 bases. The trim removed 5 bases at V and 3 bases at J, leaving 2 bases unmatched. The CDR3 consists of 14 residues. From germline, CDR1 is GTSNPN and CDR2 SVGIG (reference sequence). As DNA, the CDR3 is TGTGCCTGGGGGACAGGGTTCTATAATTCACCCCTCCACTTT. Its translation: CAWGTGFYNSPLHF.

The chain recombines TRBV2 with TRBJ2-1; TRBD2 matches at 11 bases. Per germline, CDR1 SNHLY and CDR2 FYNNEI. Trimming removed 8 bases from V and 9 bases from J; junction bases left unmatched: 9. The CDR3 is made up of 14 amino acids. The CDR3 bases are TGTGCCAGCCAAGGGACTAGCGGAATATCTGAGCAGTTCTTC. This gives the protein CASQGTSGISEQFF. The entire variable domain, with the rest obtained from reference TRBV2 and TRBJ2-1, is as follows: EPEVTQTPSHQVTQMGQEVILRCVPISNHLYFYWYRQILGQKVEFLVSFYNNEISEKSEIFDDQFSVERPDGSNFTLKIRSTKLEDSAMYFCASQGTSGISEQFFGPGTRLTVL.

The V call is TRBV27, the J call TRBJ1-5; 8 bases match TRBD1. The J segment lost 0 bases and the V segment lost 7 bases, leaving 14 bases of the junction unmatched. This CDR3 comprises 18 residues. CDR1 and CDR2 from the germline V gene are MNHEY and SMNVEV (reference sequence). CDR3 DNA: TGTGCCAGCACCTCGCCGGGACAGGTGTCCACTAGCAATCAGCCCCAGCATTTT. Amino acids: CASTSPGQVSTSNQPQHF.

This chain joins TRBV5-1 and TRBJ1-1, with TRBD1 as a possible D gene (5 bases). V lost 8 bases, J lost 1 base, and 12 bases lay in between. CDR3 size: 13 residues. Germline lookup yields CDR1 SGHRS and CDR2 YFSETQ. CDR3: CAREGLKNTEAFF. CDR3 coding DNA: TGCGCCAGGGAGGGACTGAAGAACACTGAAGCTTTCTTT.

This sequence joins TRBV18 and TRBJ2-3, with 7 bases fitting TRBD2. J was trimmed by 10 bases and V by 3 bases; bases with no gene match: 22. The CDR3 spans 18 residues. Germline-derived CDR1 and CDR2 are KGHSH and LQKENI. The CDR3 coding sequence is TGTGCCAGCTCACCGGGAGCTAGCGGAGTTCTGTCATCAAGGGCGCAGTATTTT. Translation: CASSPGASGVLSSRAQYF.

CDR3 loop: CASSLDGGRGSYNEQFF. The DNA of the CDR3 is TGTGCCAGCAGCTTGGACGGGGGGCGAGGCTCCTACAATGAGCAGTTCTTC. The chain couples TRBV5-4 to TRBJ2-1, with D possibly TRBD2 on 7 matching bases. Germline values: CDR1 SGHNT, CDR2 YYREEE (reference sequence). Trimming removed 0 bases from V and 0 bases from J, with 13 bases in between. There are 17 residues in the CDR3.

The rearrangement uses TRBV18 and TRBJ2-5; 12 nucleotides line up with TRBD2. The V gene's germline CDR1 is KGHSH and CDR2 LQKENI. Losses at the gene ends were 3 bases for V and 1 base for J; bases not matched to a gene: 9. The CDR3 covers 18 residues. The CDR3 is CASSPLLAGGLSQETQYF. The CDR3 DNA is TGTGCCAGCTCACCCTTGCTAGCGGGAGGGCTCTCCCAAGAGACCCAGTACTTC. Based on the CDR3 plus reference TRBV18 and TRBJ2-5, the full variable domain is NAGVMQNPRHLVRRRGQEARLRCSPMKGHSHVYWYRQLPEEGLKFMVYLQKENIIDESGMPKERFSAEFPKEGPSILRIQQVVRGDSAAYFCASSPLLAGGLSQETQYFGPGTRLLVL.

J is TRBJ2-7 and V is TRBV4-1; 8 bases agree with TRBD2. The V gene's germline CDR1 is MGHRA and CDR2 YSYEKL. This CDR3 comprises 14 residues. The J segment lost 2 bases and the V segment lost 4 bases, leaving 4 bases of the junction unmatched. CDR3 nucleotides: TGCGCCAGCAGCCCGGGGGGGGATACCTACGAGCAGTACTTC. Protein: CASSPGGDTYEQYF.

This chain links TRBV3-1 (or the pseudogene TRBV3-2) with TRBJ2-3; 12 bases match TRBD2. The germline V gene encodes CDR1 LGHDT and CDR2 YNNKEL (reference sequence). The V gene end was trimmed by 0 bases and the J gene end by 3 bases; junction bases not matched to a gene: 10. The CDR3 extends over 19 amino acids. Here the CDR3 DNA reads TGTGCCAGCAGCCAAGATCGGGGCGCACTAGCGGGAGGTACAGATACGCAGTATTTT. Protein sequence: CASSQDRGALAGGTDTQYF.

The chain carries TRBV19 and TRBJ2-7; 10 bases match TRBD1. The CDR3 runs to 16 residues. The ends lost 4 bases at V and 1 base at J; junction bases unmatched: 7. Germline V lookup: CDR1 LNHDA, CDR2 SQIVND (reference sequence). DNA for the CDR3: TGTGCCAGTAGTACGGTCCGGACAGGGGGTTCCTACGAGCAGTACTTC. It yields the protein CASSTVRTGGSYEQYF.